A single sample is the source of the 10 T cell receptor beta chains below, sequenced in a study of blood T cell repertoires in COVID-19. TCRdb's table, derived via immunoSEQ multiplex PCR, lists solely in-frame clones and lacks some. The data show approximately 140,000 clones, about 76% seen once. Specimen: peripheral blood. The receptors shown here come from an elderly man with acute or convalescent COVID-19.

The rearrangement links TRBV28 to TRBJ2-2, with D possibly TRBD1 on 6 matching bases. The germline V gene encodes CDR1 MDHEN and CDR2 SYDVKM. V was shortened by 7 bases and J by 1 base, with 10 bases between the two germline ends. This CDR3 is 14 amino acids long. The CDR3 loop reads CASKSDRNTGELFF. DNA for the CDR3: TGTGCCAGCAAATCGGACAGGAACACCGGGGAGCTGTTTTTT.

The chain uses TRBV2 and TRBJ2-7, with TRBD1 as a possible D gene (6 bases). The CDR3 is made up of 12 amino acids. Germline loops: CDR1 SNHLY, CDR2 FYNNEI. Trimming removed 6 bases at V and 3 bases at J, with 9 bases between. CDR3 amino acids: CASREGVYEQYF. In DNA form, the CDR3 reads TGTGCCAGCAGAGAGGGGGTCTACGAGCAGTACTTC.

The chain employs TRBV15 and TRBJ2-5; maybe TRBD1 (6 bases). The germline gives CDR1 LNHNV, CDR2 YYDKDF (reference sequence). The length of the CDR3 is 14 residues. Trimming left V 2 bases short and J 2 bases short, with 9 bases between. The CDR3 bases are TGTGCCACCAGCAGACAGGGGTCACAAGAGACCCAGTACTTC. Residues: CATSRQGSQETQYF.

V is TRBV27 and J is TRBJ2-5, with a weak D call TRBD1 (5 bases). CDR1 is MNHEY and CDR2 is SMNVEV in the germline V gene (reference sequence). The CDR3 consists of 16 residues. Trimming shortened V by 5 bases and J by 3 bases, and 19 bases separated the two germline ends. The CDR3 loop is CASSPTMSGWEETQYF. CDR3 DNA sequence: TGTGCCAGCAGTCCCACAATGTCAGGGTGGGAAGAGACCCAGTACTTC.

This clone was picked up a small number of times. The chain employs TRBV11-2 and TRBJ1-1, with TRBD1 as a possible D gene (5 bases). The germline CDR1 and CDR2 sequences are SGHAT and FQNNGV. This CDR3 is built from 15 residues. Trimming removed 5 bases at V and 2 bases at J, with 15 bases between. The CDR3 sequence: CASSRWGTGNTEAFF. The CDR3 bases are TGTGCCAGCAGCCGGTGGGGCACCGGCAACACTGAAGCTTTCTTT. Filled out from reference TRBV11-2 and TRBJ1-1, the complete variable domain reads EAGVAQSPRYKIIEKRQSVAFWCNPISGHATLYWYQQILGQGPKLLIQFQNNGVVDDSQLPKDRFSAERLKGVDSTLKIQPAKLEDSAVYLCASSRWGTGNTEAFFGQGTRLTVV.

This rearrangement joins TRBV7-2 to TRBJ2-3; D gene unclear. In germline, CDR1 is SGHTA, CDR2 FQGNSA. Deletions cut 1 base from V and 5 bases from J, with 7 bases between. This CDR3 comprises 13 residues. This CDR3 reads CASSLGFRDTQYF. The CDR3 nucleotides read TGTGCCAGCAGCTTAGGATTCAGAGATACGCAGTATTTT. The variable domain in full, completed from reference TRBV7-2 and TRBJ2-3, reads GAGVSQSPSNKVTEKGKDVELRCDPISGHTALYWYRQSLGQGLEFLIYFQGNSAPDKSGLPSDRFSAERTGGSVSTLTIQRTQQEDSAVYLCASSLGFRDTQYFGPGTRLTVL.

In this sample, this clone turned up a few times. The chain joins TRBV7-9 to TRBJ1-1; D gene uncertain. The CDR3 extends over 12 amino acids. V lost 7 bases and J 6 bases, leaving 12 bases between the germline ends. CDR1 and CDR2 from the germline V gene are SEHNR and FQNEAQ (reference sequence). The CDR3 DNA is TGTGCCAGCAACATACCCGGGGCTGAAGCTTTCTTT. Translation gives CASNIPGAEAFF.

The V and J genes are TRBV11-2 and TRBJ2-3; 7 bases agree with TRBD2. The CDR3 extends over 16 amino acids. Losses at the gene ends were 1 base for V and 3 bases for J; bases not matched to a gene: 7. Germline values: CDR1 SGHAT, CDR2 FQNNGV. Here the CDR3 reads CASSLGSGSRTDTQYF. The CDR3, as DNA: TGTGCCAGCAGCTTAGGTAGCGGGTCTAGGACAGATACGCAGTATTTT.

The sample holds a few counts of this clone. V is TRBV7-2 and J is TRBJ1-4, with D perhaps TRBD1 (6 bases). The CDR3 loop spans 13 amino acids. Trimming stripped 4 bases from V and 11 bases from J, with 14 bases between. CDR1 is SGHTA, CDR2 FQGNSA, per germline. This chain's CDR3 is CASSSTGGAKLFF. In nucleotides, the CDR3 is TGTGCCAGCAGCTCAACGGGGGGGGCGAAACTGTTTTTT.

The count of this clone is one. The chain couples TRBV2 to TRBJ2-5, with D possibly being TRBD2 (5 bases). Deletions cut 4 bases from V and 5 bases from J, with 8 bases between. The CDR3 is 12 amino acids. CDR1 is SNHLY and CDR2 is FYNNEI in the germline V gene. DNA of the CDR3: TGTGCCAGCAGTGGAGGGATGGAGACCCAGTACTTC. It specifies CASSGGMETQYF.